The 22 T cell receptor beta chains below all came from one sample that was sequenced in a study of blood T cell repertoires in COVID-19. Only in-frame clones appear in the TCRdb table, and some are missing; sequencing was by immunoSEQ multiplex PCR. The table includes about 97,000 clones, roughly 87% detected once. The sequenced sample was peripheral blood. These receptors originate from a man aged 45-60 years with active COVID-19.

The chain combines TRBV7-8 with TRBJ2-1, with 13 bases aligning to TRBD2. CDR3 length equals 16 residues. Germline CDR1 is SGHVS and CDR2 is FQNEAQ. J lost 8 bases, V lost 5 bases, and 9 bases had no gene match. The CDR3 here is CASSPSTSGGAYEQFF. CDR3 DNA sequence: TGTGCCAGCAGCCCCTCCACTAGCGGGGGGGCCTATGAGCAGTTCTTC.

V usage is TRBV6-1 and J usage is TRBJ2-1; 11 bases line up with TRBD2. The germline gives CDR1 MNHNS, CDR2 SASEGT. The CDR3 consists of 17 residues. J lost 6 bases, V lost 1 base, and 8 bases had no gene match. In DNA form, the CDR3 reads TGTGCCAGCAGTGAAGAAAATTGGCTAGCGGGGGGCAATGAGCAGTTCTTC. It codes for CASSEENWLAGGNEQFF.

CDR3 amino acids: CSAAPGETQYF. The CDR3 coding sequence is TGCAGTGCCGCGCCAGGAGAGACCCAGTACTTC. The chain carries TRBV20-1 and TRBJ2-5; D call uncertain. The CDR3 is 11 residues long. Trimming shortened V by 6 bases and J by 4 bases, and 9 bases separated the two germline ends. Germline V gene lookup returns CDR1 DFQATT and CDR2 SNEGSKA (reference sequence).

V is TRBV7-2 and J is TRBJ1-6; 8 positions agree with TRBD1. Germline-derived CDR1 and CDR2 are SGHTA and FQGNSA. CDR3 length equals 16 residues. V trimming: 0 bases; J trimming: 7 bases; junction bases outside the gene matches: 5. This CDR3 reads CASSLAGQGANSPLHF. CDR3 nucleotides: TGTGCCAGCAGCTTAGCGGGCCAGGGGGCGAATTCACCCCTCCACTTT.

The genes are TRBV24-1 and TRBJ2-3, with D possibly being TRBD1 (6 bases). The germline V gene encodes CDR1 KGHDR and CDR2 SFDVKD. V shed 7 bases and J shed 2 bases, with 6 bases lying between them. CDR3 size: 12 residues. CDR3 DNA sequence: TGTGCCACCAGGGGGGCCACAGATACGCAGTATTTT. This sequence encodes CATRGATDTQYF.

V and J are TRBV30 and TRBJ2-2; D might be TRBD1 (6 bases). The germline V and J ends were trimmed by 1 base and 11 bases, with 35 bases remaining between them. Per germline, CDR1 GTSNPN and CDR2 SVGIG (reference sequence). This CDR3 contains 20 residues. CDR3 protein: CAWSGQQGPVHRAWDVELFF. CDR3 DNA: TGTGCCTGGAGTGGCCAGCAGGGGCCGGTTCATCGGGCATGGGATGTTGAGCTGTTTTTT. Using reference TRBV30 and TRBJ2-2 for the parts outside the CDR3, the full variable domain is SQTIHQWPATLVQPVGSPLSLECTVEGTSNPNLYWYRQAAGRGLQLLFYSVGIGQISSEVPQNLSASRPQDRQFILSSKKLLLSDSGFYLCAWSGQQGPVHRAWDVELFFGEGSRLTVL.

The rearrangement joins TRBV18 to TRBJ1-6, with D maybe TRBD1 (5 bases). This CDR3 spans 15 amino acids. Trimming stripped 1 base from V and 10 bases from J, with 14 bases between. In germline, CDR1 is KGHSH, CDR2 LQKENI. The CDR3 spells CASSPRERGESPLHF. The CDR3 DNA reads as TGTGCCAGCTCACCACGGGAAAGGGGCGAATCACCCCTCCACTTT.

The chain has TRBV4-1 and TRBJ2-1; D unresolved. This CDR3 is built from 15 residues. The V and J ends lost 0 bases and 0 bases respectively, with 6 bases between them. Germline V gene data show CDR1 as MGHRA and CDR2 as YSYEKL. CDR3 coding DNA: TGCGCCAGCAGCCAAGAGGCTAGCTCCTACAATGAGCAGTTCTTC. This codes for CASSQEASSYNEQFF.

The V call is TRBV2, the J call TRBJ2-6; the D is unclear. V lost 6 bases and J 0 bases, leaving 15 bases between the germline ends. The CDR3 totals 17 residues. CDR1 is SNHLY and CDR2 is FYNNEI in the germline V gene. The CDR3 reads CASRATFLLSGANVLTF. CDR3 DNA: TGTGCCAGCAGGGCGACATTCCTCCTCTCTGGGGCCAACGTCCTGACTTTC.

The CDR3 DNA reads TGTGCCAGCAGCTTGGAGGGGAGGTACGAGCAGTACTTC. Residues: CASSLEGRYEQYF. The V and J genes are TRBV7-2 and TRBJ2-7, with a weak D call TRBD2 (6 bases). The CDR3 has 13 amino acids. CDR1 and CDR2 from the germline V gene are SGHTA and FQGNSA. Trimming took off 3 bases at V and 4 bases at J, with 10 bases between the two ends.

This chain connects TRBV6-2 or TRBV6-3 to TRBJ2-7; TRBD2 is a possible D gene (6 bases). Germline CDR1 and CDR2: MNHEY and SVGEGT. The CDR3 length is 17 residues. V shed 6 bases and J shed 5 bases, with 26 bases lying between them. As DNA, the CDR3 is TGTGCCAGCAGCCACGAGGCCCGGAGGGACTGGAGTGACGAGCAGTACTTC. Translation gives CASSHEARRDWSDEQYF.

In this sample, this clone turned up once. This chain links TRBV18 with TRBJ2-3, with D perhaps matching TRBD1 (6 bases). This CDR3 comprises 14 residues. Trimming left V 5 bases short and J 2 bases short, with 11 bases between. CDR1 is KGHSH and CDR2 is LQKENI in the germline V gene. CDR3 loop: CASSGAGATDTQYF. The CDR3 DNA sequence: TGTGCCAGCTCAGGGGCAGGGGCCACAGATACGCAGTATTTT.

The chain links TRBV5-1 to TRBJ2-1, with D tentatively TRBD2 (5 bases). Germline loops: CDR1 SGHRS, CDR2 YFSETQ. Trimming left V 4 bases short and J 4 bases short, with 15 bases between. The CDR3 sequence is 15 residues long. CDR3 region: CASSPGLISYNEQFF. Written as DNA, the CDR3 is TGCGCCAGCAGCCCAGGACTTATTTCTTACAATGAGCAGTTCTTC.

The CDR3 region has the DNA TGTGCCATCAGACCTGGACTAGCGGGGAGCACAGATACGCAGTATTTT. Its translation: CAIRPGLAGSTDTQYF. This chain connects TRBV10-3 to TRBJ2-3; 12 bases map to TRBD2. The CDR3 spans 16 residues. Losses at the gene ends were 6 bases for V and 0 bases for J; bases not matched to a gene: 4. In germline, CDR1 is ENHRY, CDR2 SYGVKD.

The V call is TRBV6-5, the J call TRBJ1-1, with D hard to call. Germline V gene sequence: CDR1 MNHEY, CDR2 SVGAGI. V gave up 8 bases and J gave up 12 bases, with 13 bases separating them. The CDR3 is 10 amino acids. The CDR3 protein is CASGGRRTFF. The DNA for the CDR3 is TGTGCCAGCGGAGGACGAAGAACTTTCTTT.

The rearrangement joins TRBV3-1 (or the pseudogene TRBV3-2) to TRBJ1-4; 9 bases match TRBD1. The CDR3 extends over 16 amino acids. V lost 4 bases, J lost 7 bases, and 10 bases stayed unmatched. CDR1 and CDR2 from the germline V gene are LGHDT and YNNKEL (reference sequence). CDR3 loop: CASSPTGGRRGEKLFF. DNA of the CDR3: TGTGCCAGCAGCCCGACAGGGGGGCGGCGGGGTGAAAAACTGTTTTTT.

CDR3 in DNA: TGTGCTAGTGGGCAGGGTACCTACGAGCAGTACTTC. As protein: CASGQGTYEQYF. This chain connects TRBV12-5 to TRBJ2-7; a possible D gene is TRBD1 (5 bases). The CDR3 has 12 amino acids. Germline-derived CDR1 and CDR2 are LGHNT and FRNRAP. With 6 bases removed from V and 2 bases from J, the gap between germline ends came to 8 bases.

The chain couples TRBV3-1 (or the pseudogene TRBV3-2) to TRBJ1-2; D gene ambiguous. CDR1 LGHDT and CDR2 YNNKEL come from the germline V gene (reference sequence). CDR3 length: 13 residues. The V end lost 2 bases, the J end lost 8 bases, and 12 bases lay between the germline ends. The CDR3 sequence is CASSQSSGGGYTF. CDR3 nucleotide sequence: TGTGCCAGCAGCCAATCCTCAGGTGGCGGCTACACCTTC.

This chain links TRBV25-1 with TRBJ1-2; no firm D call. V lost 1 base to trimming and J lost 8 bases, with 17 bases between them. This CDR3 is 15 amino acids long. CDR1 is MGHDK and CDR2 is SYGVNS in the germline V gene. The CDR3 DNA reads as TGTGCCAGCAGTGAATCCACAAATCTCTTGGAGGGCTACACCTTC. Amino acids: CASSESTNLLEGYTF.

The chain has TRBV14 and TRBJ2-7; D unresolved. The V end was cut by 1 base, the J end by 4 bases, with 5 bases between. There are 12 residues in the CDR3. Germline lookup yields CDR1 SGHDN and CDR2 FVKESK. CDR3 in amino acids: CASSQGPYEQYF. Here the CDR3 DNA reads TGTGCCAGCAGCCAAGGTCCGTACGAGCAGTACTTC.

Only one count was recorded for this clone. The chain employs TRBV19 and TRBJ1-2; a weak D match, TRBD1 (6 bases). The CDR3 extends over 12 amino acids. Trimming stripped 5 bases from V and 8 bases from J, with 12 bases between. The germline V gene has CDR1 LNHDA and CDR2 SQIVND (reference sequence). CDR3 sequence: CASSLWGLGYTF. DNA of the CDR3: TGTGCCAGTAGTTTGTGGGGGCTCGGCTACACCTTC.

This chain's CDR3 is CASSFEGARTQYF. In DNA, the CDR3 is TGTGCCAGCAGCTTCGAGGGAGCAAGGACCCAGTACTTC. This chain links TRBV7-2 with TRBJ2-5; possibly TRBD2 for D (5 bases). V lost 3 bases to trimming and J lost 7 bases, with 12 bases between them. Germline assignment: CDR1 SGHTA and CDR2 FQGNSA. There are 13 residues in the CDR3. The full variable domain, its missing parts supplied by reference TRBV7-2 and TRBJ2-5, is GAGVSQSPSNKVTEKGKDVELRCDPISGHTALYWYRQSLGQGLEFLIYFQGNSAPDKSGLPSDRFSAERTGGSVSTLTIQRTQQEDSAVYLCASSFEGARTQYFGPGTRLLVL.